This entry features one TCR beta chain sequence. Its antigen is still unknown. A read error may produce the germline difference seen at one junction end. The trial excluded patients who had a history of autoimmune disease or who were on systemic immunosuppression. Peripheral blood for TCR sequencing was collected from all dose cohorts at baseline, on cycle 4 day 1, and on cycle 7 day 1. Samples were obtained from an open-label, multicenter, first-in-human phase I dose-escalation trial of ivuxolimab. Adults with locally advanced or metastatic melanoma, renal cell carcinoma, hepatocellular carcinoma or head and neck squamous cell carcinoma were enrolled in the trial. CD4+ and CD8+ T cells were sorted separately from peripheral blood before TCR sequencing. To sequence the TCRbeta CDR3 region, genomic DNA was isolated from the sorted cells. TCRbeta CDR3 regions were sequenced using the immunoSEQ Assay. Not all clones reach the TCRdb copy of this immuneACCESS table, which keeps in-frame sequences only. Checked studies attribute under half of the gap to unresolved V genes and leave the rest unexplained. Across this sample there are approximately 58,000 clones, with about 91% seen only once. The top ten clones comprise over 9.5% of the sample.

This sample was included in a study of OX40 agonist ivuxolimab in advanced cancers. Regarding the study in general: The costimulatory receptor OX40 (CD134) was targeted by ivuxolimab, a fully human IgG2 agonistic monoclonal antibody. Prior anti-PD-1, anti-PD-L1 or anti-CTLA-4 therapy was permitted, and 40% to 50% of dose-escalation patients had received checkpoint inhibitors. Among the roughly 50 dose-escalation patients, some 20 had hepatocellular carcinoma, approximately 15 melanoma, 9 renal cell carcinoma and 9 head and neck cancer. Three dose-escalation patients achieved partial responses, one with hepatocellular carcinoma and two with cutaneous melanoma. In the dose-escalation cohort, 70% to 85% of patients were male, and the mean age was approximately 55 years, with a range of about 20 to 90. The monotherapy dose-escalation portion (N = 52 patients) of the phase I ivuxolimab trial is reported in the paper. Intravenous ivuxolimab was administered to patients every 2 weeks at six dose levels: 0.01, 0.1, 0.3, 1.5, 3 and 10 mg/kg. Peripheral TCRbeta sequencing aimed to test whether ivuxolimab altered TCR sequence diversity and caused clonal T-cell expansion.

From the cysteine up to the phenylalanine, the CDR3 has a length of 13 residues. The sequence is cut down to CDR3 DNA, 39 bases in frame from base 1. General study outcomes and caveats: Low levels of normalized T-cell clonal expansion were also seen in some nonresponding patients. At doses from 0.1 to 3.0 mg/kg, clonal expansion was seen in both CD4+ and CD8+ blood T cells between baseline and week 6. On average, CD8+ T cells showed more expanded clones than CD4+ T cells after ivuxolimab. Antigen specificity was not determined for the clonally expanded peripheral T cells. In the 0.1-3.0 mg/kg groups, partial responders were among the patients with the lowest normalized peripheral clonal expansion, particularly in CD8+ T cells.

The receptor was derived from an adult with an advanced solid tumor such as melanoma, head and neck, liver or kidney cancer. The starting material was CD4+ or CD8+ T cells sorted from blood, obtained in a trial of the OX40 agonist ivuxolimab. The rearranged chain carries TRBV5-3 and TRBJ1-1; a confident D gene designation cannot be given. TRBV5-3 is flagged as an ORF with uncertain function. The sequenced DNA is TGTGCCAGCAGCTTGGCCGTGAACACTGAAGCTTTCTTT. Protein translation: CASSLAVNTEAFF.